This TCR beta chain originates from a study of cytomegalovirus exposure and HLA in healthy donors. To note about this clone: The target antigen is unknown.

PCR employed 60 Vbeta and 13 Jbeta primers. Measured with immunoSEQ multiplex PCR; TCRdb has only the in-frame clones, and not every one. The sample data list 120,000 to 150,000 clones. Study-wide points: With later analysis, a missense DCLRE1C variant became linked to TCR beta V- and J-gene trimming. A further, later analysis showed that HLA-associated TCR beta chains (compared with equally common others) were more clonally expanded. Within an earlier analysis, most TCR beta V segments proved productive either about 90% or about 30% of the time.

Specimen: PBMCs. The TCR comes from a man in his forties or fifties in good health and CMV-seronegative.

DNA of the CDR3: TGTGCCAGCAGCAAATACAGGGGAATGAACACTGAAGCTTTCTTT. Amino acids: CASSKYRGMNTEAFF. The rearrangement joins TRBV14 to TRBJ1-1, with 7 bases that match TRBD1. Germline CDR1 and CDR2: SGHDN and FVKESK. Germline trimming cut 5 bases from V and 0 bases from J; bases unmatched to any gene: 6. The CDR3 has 15 residues.